These 8 T cell receptor beta chains came from one sample sequenced in a study of breast tumors, draining lymph nodes, adjacent tissues. TCRdb re-called the multiplex PCR reads through MiXCR, storing one row per CDR3 protein. The sample carries some 120,000 distinct CDR3 sequences, roughly 20% recorded once. Axillary draining lymph nodes of breast cancer patients supplied the node samples. The sample taken for sequencing was axillary lymph node tissue. The receptors here all came from a female donor with breast cancer. Some clones in this sample may be carry-over from other donors' samples.

In its sample, this clonotype was seen a few times. The conserved phenylalanine or tryptophan normally closing the CDR3 is absent here, so this likely arose from a read error. CDR3 sequence: CASSANRASVGDTQYL. DNA for the CDR3: TGTGCCAGCAGTGCGAACCGGGCCTCGGTTGGGGATACGCAGTATCTT. The rearrangement joins TRBV6-1 to TRBJ2-3; D remains unclear. Germline assignment: CDR1 MNHNS and CDR2 SASEGT. V shed 4 bases and J shed 6 bases, with 20 bases lying between them. The CDR3 length is 16 residues.

Note on this clonotype: Just one base apart from a much larger clone, this may be a read error. The genes are TRBV6-1 and TRBJ2-1; D ambiguous. The CDR3 length is 13 residues. Germline values: CDR1 MNHNS, CDR2 SASEGT. The CDR3 loop reads CATERLLYNVQFF. In nucleotides, the CDR3 is TGTGCCACAGAGAGACTTCTCTACAATGTGCAGTTCTTC.

This clonotype was picked up many times. The chain has TRBV6-1 and TRBJ2-1; D not certain. Trimming removed 1 base from V and 12 bases from J, with 10 bases in between. Germline assignment: CDR1 MNHNS and CDR2 SASEGT. The CDR3 length is 12 residues. In DNA form, the CDR3 reads TGTGCCAGCAGTGAAGGGGAAAGTGCGCAGTTCTTC. This translates into CASSEGESAQFF.

The chain employs TRBV7-2 and TRBJ2-5; 10 positions match TRBD1. The CDR3 is made up of 16 amino acids. Trimming at V came to 3 bases and at J to 5 bases, leaving 9 bases not matched to a gene. The germline gives CDR1 SGHTA, CDR2 FQGNSA. The CDR3 nucleotides read TGTGCCAGCAGCTTGGCCGGGACAGGGGTGAAGGAGACCCAGTACTTC. Its translation is CASSLAGTGVKETQYF.

Many counts were recorded for this clonotype. The chain links TRBV7-3 to TRBJ2-3; D is unclear. The CDR3 runs to 15 residues. CDR1 SGHTA and CDR2 FQGTGA come from the germline V gene. The V gene lost 2 bases and the J gene lost 0 bases, with 9 bases spanning the gap. DNA for the CDR3: TGTGCCAGCAGCTTAGTAGGGCGGAGCACAGATACGCAGTATTTT. Translated, it gives CASSLVGRSTDTQYF. Complete variable domain (other parts from reference TRBV7-3 and TRBJ2-3): GAGVSQTPSNKVTEKGKYVELRCDPISGHTALYWYRQSLGQGPEFLIYFQGTGAADDSGLPNDRFFAVRPEGSVSTLKIQRTERGDSAVYLCASSLVGRSTDTQYFGPGTRLTVL.

This clonotype has just a few counts. The chain joins TRBV6-6 to TRBJ2-4; D may correspond to TRBD1 or TRBD2 (5 bases each). The germline gives CDR1 MNHNY, CDR2 SVGAGI (reference sequence). The V gene lost 3 bases and the J gene lost 7 bases, with 13 bases spanning the gap. The CDR3 length is 14 residues. The chain's CDR3 is CASSYRDARNIQYF. The CDR3 bases are TGTGCCAGCAGTTATAGGGACGCACGGAACATTCAGTACTTC.

This clonotype occurred a few times. This chain connects TRBV5-6 to TRBJ2-3; D is unresolved. The CDR3 extends over 16 amino acids. Germline CDR1 SGHDT, CDR2 YYEEEE. The V end lost 4 bases, the J end lost 1 base, and 16 bases lay between the germline ends. CDR3 amino acids: CASSLGPWSGTDTQYF. In DNA form, the CDR3 reads TGTGCCAGCAGCCTGGGTCCGTGGTCCGGCACAGATACGCAGTATTTT.

This clonotype showed up many times. The rearrangement joins TRBV10-1 to TRBJ2-5; 7 bases are a match to TRBD1. V was clipped by 3 bases and J by 2 bases; unmatched bases: 6. The CDR3 has 15 residues. The V gene's germline CDR1 is WNHNN and CDR2 SYGVQD (reference sequence). CDR3 protein: CASSDSGQLQETQYF. The CDR3 DNA reads TGCGCCAGCAGTGACTCGGGACAGCTACAAGAGACCCAGTACTTC.